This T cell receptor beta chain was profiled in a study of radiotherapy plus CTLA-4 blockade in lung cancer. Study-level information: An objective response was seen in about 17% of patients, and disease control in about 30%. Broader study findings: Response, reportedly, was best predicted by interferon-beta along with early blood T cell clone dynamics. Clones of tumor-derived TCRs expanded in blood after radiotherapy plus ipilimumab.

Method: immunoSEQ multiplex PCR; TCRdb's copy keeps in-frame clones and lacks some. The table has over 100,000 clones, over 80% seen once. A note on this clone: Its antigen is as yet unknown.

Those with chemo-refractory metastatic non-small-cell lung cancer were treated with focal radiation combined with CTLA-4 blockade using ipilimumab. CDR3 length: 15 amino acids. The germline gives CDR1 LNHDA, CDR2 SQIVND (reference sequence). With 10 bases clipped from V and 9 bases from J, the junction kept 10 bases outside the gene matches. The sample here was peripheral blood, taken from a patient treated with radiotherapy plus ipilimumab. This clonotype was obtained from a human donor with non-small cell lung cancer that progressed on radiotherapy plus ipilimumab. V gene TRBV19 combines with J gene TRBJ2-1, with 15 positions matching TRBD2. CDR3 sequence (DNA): TGTGCCACCAGGGGACTAGCGGGAGGAATTAGTGAGCAGTTCTTC. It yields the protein CATRGLAGGISEQFF.